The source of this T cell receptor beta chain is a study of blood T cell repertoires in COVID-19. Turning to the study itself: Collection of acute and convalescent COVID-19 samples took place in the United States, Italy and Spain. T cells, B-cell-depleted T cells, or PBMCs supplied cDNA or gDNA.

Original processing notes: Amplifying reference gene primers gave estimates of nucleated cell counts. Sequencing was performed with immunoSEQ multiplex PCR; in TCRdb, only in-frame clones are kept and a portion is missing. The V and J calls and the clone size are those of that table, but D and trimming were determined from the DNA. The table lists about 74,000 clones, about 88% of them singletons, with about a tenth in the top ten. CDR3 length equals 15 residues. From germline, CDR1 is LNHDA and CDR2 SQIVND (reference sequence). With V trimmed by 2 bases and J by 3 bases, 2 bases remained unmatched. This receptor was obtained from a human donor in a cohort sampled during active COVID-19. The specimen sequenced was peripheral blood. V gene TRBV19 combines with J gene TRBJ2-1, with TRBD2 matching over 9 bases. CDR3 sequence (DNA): TGTGCCAGTAGTATAAGCGGGAGGTTCTACAATGAGCAGTTCTTC. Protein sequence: CASSISGRFYNEQFF. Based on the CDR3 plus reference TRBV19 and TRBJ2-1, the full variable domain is DGGITQSPKYLFRKEGQNVTLSCEQNLNHDAMYWYRQDPGQGLRLIYYSQIVNDFQKGDIAEGYSVSREKKESFPLTVTSAQKNPTAFYLCASSISGRFYNEQFFGPGTRLTVL.